This passage covers 23 T cell receptor beta chains from one sample sequenced in a study of T cell repertoires in cytomegalovirus infection. TCRdb redid the calling of the reads with MiXCR, one entry per CDR3 protein. The table shows around 530,000 distinct CDR3 sequences, with about 15% occurring only once. What was sequenced was CD8+ T cells from PBMCs. Receptors originate from a human donor in good health (CMV status not recorded). Some clones in this sample may be carry-over from other donors' samples.

This clonotype was seen ten or more times. V and J are TRBV7-9 and TRBJ2-1; D ambiguous. Germline V lookup: CDR1 SEHNR, CDR2 FQNEAQ (reference sequence). The ends were cut back, 0 bases at V and 14 bases at J, with 8 bases in the middle. CDR3 size: 11 residues. CDR3 DNA: TGTGCCAGCAGCTTAGCGGGCGACGAGTTCTTC. Its translation is CASSLAGDEFF.

This clonotype was seen a handful of times. The rearrangement joins TRBV19 to TRBJ2-7; D perhaps matches TRBD1 (5 bases). Germline CDR1 and CDR2: LNHDA and SQIVND (reference sequence). The CDR3 runs 17 residues. V was clipped by 2 bases and J by 3 bases, with 20 bases between them. The CDR3 spells CASSISLSLQAIYEQYF. DNA for the CDR3: TGTGCCAGTAGTATATCCCTATCGCTACAGGCGATCTACGAGCAGTACTTC.

This clonotype was counted many times. The J gene is TRBJ2-3, the V gene TRBV7-3; the D is unclear. This CDR3 comprises 12 residues. V dropped 2 bases and J dropped 11 bases, with 11 bases sitting between them. Germline V lookup: CDR1 SGHTA, CDR2 FQGTGA. The CDR3 sequence is CASSLSIGEQYF. DNA for the CDR3: TGTGCCAGCAGCTTATCGATAGGCGAGCAGTATTTT. Full variable domain (rest looked up from reference TRBV7-3 and TRBJ2-3): GAGVSQTPSNKVTEKGKYVELRCDPISGHTALYWYRQSLGQGPEFLIYFQGTGAADDSGLPNDRFFAVRPEGSVSTLKIQRTERGDSAVYLCASSLSIGEQYFGPGTRLTVL.

V and J are TRBV27 and TRBJ2-3; 7 bases are shared with TRBD2. The junction had 8 bases not matched to a gene; V was cut back by 0 bases and J by 5 bases. The CDR3 is 16 amino acids. The germline V gene has CDR1 MNHEY and CDR2 SMNVEV (reference sequence). The chain's CDR3 is CASSLSGGRGQDTQYF. The CDR3, as DNA: TGTGCCAGCAGTTTATCGGGCGGGAGAGGTCAAGATACGCAGTATTTT.

This clonotype was counted a few times. The chain has TRBV3-1 and TRBJ2-3; 9 bases line up with TRBD1. Germline V gene lookup returns CDR1 LGHDT and CDR2 YNNKEL (reference sequence). The CDR3 has 17 residues. The V gene end was trimmed by 4 bases and the J gene end by 0 bases; junction bases not matched to a gene: 8. CDR3 in DNA: TGTGCCAGCAGCCTGGCCCGGGACAGGGCGAGCACAGATACGCAGTATTTT. It yields the protein CASSLARDRASTDTQYF.

In the case of this clonotype: The junction departs from germline at one end; a sequencing error may be responsible. The chain combines TRBV7-3 with TRBJ2-1; tentative D call: TRBD2 (6 bases). This CDR3 is built from 15 residues. The germline V gene encodes CDR1 SGHTA and CDR2 FQGTGA. The DNA of the CDR3 is TGTGCCAGCAGCCTAACTAGCTGGAGGATAAATGAGCAGTTCTTC. The encoded protein is CASSLTSWRINEQFF.

As regards this clonotype: At one end the junction does not follow the germline gene, possibly because of a read error. The chain has TRBV24-1 and TRBJ2-2; D is perhaps TRBD1 (6 bases). From germline, CDR1 is KGHDR and CDR2 SFDVKD. This CDR3 is built from 14 residues. CDR3 nucleotide sequence: TGTGCCACCAGTGACATAGACAGGCCCGGCGAGCTGTTTTTT. This codes for CATSDIDRPGELFF.

In this sample, this clonotype turned up many times. The chain combines TRBV12-3 or TRBV12-4 with TRBJ2-3; 10 nucleotides line up with TRBD2. The CDR3 runs to 16 residues. The V gene end was trimmed by 3 bases and the J gene end by 6 bases; junction bases not matched to a gene: 9. In DNA form, the CDR3 reads TGTGCCAGCAGTTTTTCTCTAGCGGGAGACGTGGATACGCAGTATTTT. Its protein is CASSFSLAGDVDTQYF.

This clonotype has at least ten counts. J is TRBJ1-2 and V is TRBV4-1; possible D gene TRBD1, 6 bases. V was trimmed by 3 bases and J by 4 bases, leaving 18 bases between them. CDR3 length equals 16 residues. The germline V gene has CDR1 MGHRA and CDR2 YSYEKL. CDR3 in DNA: TGCGCCAGCAGCCATCTTCAGACAGGCAGCTTCTATGGCTACACCTTC. Translation gives CASSHLQTGSFYGYTF.

The V gene is TRBV10-3, the J gene TRBJ1-1; D remains ambiguous. The V gene's germline CDR1 is ENHRY and CDR2 SYGVKD. The V and J ends lost 6 bases and 0 bases respectively, with 17 bases between them. This CDR3 is built from 16 residues. The CDR3 loop reads CAISTTLRFVNTEAFF. As DNA, the CDR3 is TGTGCCATCAGCACCACCCTCAGGTTCGTGAACACTGAAGCTTTCTTT.

This clonotype has more than one count but fewer than ten. The J gene is TRBJ2-1, the V gene TRBV18; 7 bases match TRBD2. Germline V gene sequence: CDR1 KGHSH, CDR2 LQKENI. The length of the CDR3 is 16 residues. J gave up 6 bases and V 3 bases, and 11 bases lay outside the gene matches. For the CDR3, the DNA is TGTGCCAGCTCACCCCCTCCCAGGACTAGAATCAATGAGCAGTTCTTC. It is translated as CASSPPPRTRINEQFF.

This clonotype was seen repeatedly, ten times or more. The rearrangement joins TRBV12-3 or TRBV12-4 to TRBJ2-6, with D possibly being TRBD1 or TRBD2 (5 bases each). The CDR3 contains 17 residues. V was shortened by 3 bases and J by 0 bases, with 12 bases between the two germline ends. The chain's CDR3 is CASSLGTPASGANVLTF. The CDR3, as DNA: TGTGCCAGCAGTTTGGGGACCCCAGCCTCTGGGGCCAACGTCCTGACTTTC.

This clonotype was detected a few times. V and J are TRBV5-6 and TRBJ1-6; no reliable D call. Germline values: CDR1 SGHDT, CDR2 YYEEEE. The CDR3 is made up of 15 amino acids. V gave up 2 bases and J gave up 1 base, with 7 bases separating them. The CDR3 DNA reads as TGTGCCAGCAGCTTCGGGGAATCCTATAATTCACCCCTCCACTTT. As protein: CASSFGESYNSPLHF.

The V gene is TRBV6-5, the J gene TRBJ2-7; possibly TRBD1 or TRBD2 for D (7 bases each). CDR1 is MNHEY and CDR2 is SVGAGI in the germline V gene. The CDR3 length is 18 residues. Between the trimmed V and J ends, which lost 2 bases and 3 bases, there was a span of 23 bases. The CDR3 DNA sequence: TGTGCCAGCAGTTACCGGGGGGCAGGGGGGGTTGACGACTACGAGCAGTACTTC. As protein: CASSYRGAGGVDDYEQYF.

This clonotype was counted ten times or more. This chain links TRBV12-3 or TRBV12-4 with TRBJ2-5; a weak D match, TRBD1 (5 bases). V lost 3 bases, J lost 2 bases, and 19 bases lay in between. The CDR3 runs to 17 residues. The DNA for the CDR3 is TGTGCCAGCAGTTTCTTTCCCCCGAGACAGAGACAAGAGACCCAGTACTTC. Amino acids: CASSFFPPRQRQETQYF.

Ten or more counts support this clonotype. This chain connects TRBV7-6 to TRBJ1-4; 11 nucleotides align to TRBD1. V trimming: 5 bases; J trimming: 1 base; junction bases outside the gene matches: 6. Germline assignment: CDR1 SGHVS and CDR2 FNYEAQ. The length of the CDR3 is 17 residues. The CDR3 is CASSGTGGRRTNEKLFF. In nucleotides, the CDR3 is TGTGCCAGCAGCGGGACAGGGGGGCGGAGAACTAATGAAAAACTGTTTTTT.

V is TRBV12-3 or TRBV12-4 and J is TRBJ2-3; tentatively, D is TRBD2 (6 bases). V shed 0 bases and J shed 2 bases, with 18 bases lying between them. The CDR3 consists of 18 residues. CDR3 coding DNA: TGTGCCAGCAGTTTAGCGTATCGGGACTCAGCAGTCACAGATACGCAGTATTTT. Its translation: CASSLAYRDSAVTDTQYF.

This clonotype was seen repeatedly, ten times or more. CDR3 DNA: TGTGCCAGCAGCTCTACGGGAAGATCCCCCCAGCATTTT. Protein: CASSSTGRSPQHF. The rearrangement joins TRBV7-9 to TRBJ1-5; D is unclear. The CDR3 length is 13 residues. V lost 4 bases and J lost 10, with 14 bases in between. Germline-derived CDR1 and CDR2 are SEHNR and FQNEAQ (reference sequence).

There are many counts of this clonotype. V and J are TRBV7-8 and TRBJ2-3; possible D gene TRBD1, 6 bases. This CDR3 is built from 17 residues. Trimming cost V 1 base and J 1 base, with 15 bases left between them. In germline, CDR1 is SGHVS, CDR2 FQNEAQ. CDR3 sequence: CASSLGLSEGGTDTQYF. CDR3 DNA: TGTGCCAGCAGCTTAGGCCTCAGCGAGGGGGGCACAGATACGCAGTATTTT.

This clonotype was recorded at least ten times. The gene calls are TRBV27 and TRBJ2-3, with 7 bases that match TRBD1. The CDR3 has 15 amino acids. Germline CDR1 and CDR2: MNHEY and SMNVEV (reference sequence). J lost 4 bases, V lost 3 bases, and 7 bases had no gene match. CDR3 coding DNA: TGTGCCAGCAGTTTCCTAGGGGGCGCATCAGATACGCAGTATTTT. It specifies CASSFLGGASDTQYF.

This clonotype was counted many times. The CDR3 sequence: CASRAGTVPTDTQYF. DNA for the CDR3: TGTGCCAGTCGCGCCGGGACAGTGCCCACAGATACGCAGTATTTT. J is TRBJ2-3 and V is TRBV7-8; TRBD1 matches at 7 bases. V shed 9 bases and J 2 bases; nucleotides not matched to a gene: 11. The CDR3 totals 15 residues. CDR1 is SGHVS and CDR2 is FQNEAQ in the germline V gene. Full variable domain (rest looked up from reference TRBV7-8 and TRBJ2-3): GAGVSQSPRYKVAKRGQDVALRCDPISGHVSLFWYQQALGQGPEFLTYFQNEAQLDKSGLPSDRFFAERPEGSVSTLKIQRTQQEDSAVYLCASRAGTVPTDTQYFGPGTRLTVL.

This chain uses TRBV27 with TRBJ1-5, with D uncertain. The CDR3 has 15 amino acids. Trimming removed 6 bases at V and 7 bases at J, with 19 bases between. CDR1 and CDR2 (germline): MNHEY, SMNVEV (reference sequence). The CDR3 DNA reads as TGTGCCAGCAGACGCATAGTAGGGCAAGGGCAGCCCCAGCATTTT. Translated: CASRRIVGQGQPQHF.

The chain combines TRBV7-3 with TRBJ2-1; TRBD1 agrees at 8 bases. V shed 4 bases, J shed 8 bases, and the junction held 7 bases outside the gene matches. Germline CDR1 SGHTA, CDR2 FQGTGA. This CDR3 comprises 14 residues. CDR3 nucleotide sequence: TGTGCCAGCAGCTCCGTGGACAGGGAGGATGAGCAGTTCTTC. Residues: CASSSVDREDEQFF.